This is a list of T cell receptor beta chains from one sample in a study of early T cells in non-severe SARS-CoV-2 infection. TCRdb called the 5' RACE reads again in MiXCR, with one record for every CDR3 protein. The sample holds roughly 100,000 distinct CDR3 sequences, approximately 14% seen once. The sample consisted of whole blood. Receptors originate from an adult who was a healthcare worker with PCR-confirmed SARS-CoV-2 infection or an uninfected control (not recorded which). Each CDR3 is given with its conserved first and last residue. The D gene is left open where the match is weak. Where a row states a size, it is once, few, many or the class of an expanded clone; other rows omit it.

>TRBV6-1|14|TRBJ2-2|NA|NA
CASNVAQATGELFF
TGTGCCAGCAACGTAGCCCAAGCAACCGGGGAGCTGTTTTTT
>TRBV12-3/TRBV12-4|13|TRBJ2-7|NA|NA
CASSPETAYEQYF
TGTGCCAGCAGTCCGGAGACGGCCTACGAGCAGTACTTC
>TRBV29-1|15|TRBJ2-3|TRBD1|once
CSVEVDRVGTDTQYF
TGCAGCGTTGAAGTGGACAGGGTGGGAACAGATACGCAGTATTTT
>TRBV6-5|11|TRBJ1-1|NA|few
CASSSDVGAFF
TGTGCCAGCAGTTCGGACGTGGGAGCTTTCTTT
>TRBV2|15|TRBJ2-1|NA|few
CASRGAAEVYNEQFF
TGTGCCAGCCGTGGCGCTGCAGAAGTTTACAATGAGCAGTTCTTC
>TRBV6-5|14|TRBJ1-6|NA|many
CASSNDGFNSPLHF
TGTGCCAGCAGTAACGACGGATTTAATTCACCCCTCCACTTT
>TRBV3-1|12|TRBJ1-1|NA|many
CASSQQFTEAFF
TGTGCCAGCAGCCAACAGTTCACTGAAGCTTTCTTT
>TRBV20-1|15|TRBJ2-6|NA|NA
CSAYRGGSGANVLTF
TGCAGTGCCTACCGCGGTGGGTCTGGGGCCAACGTCCTGACTTTC
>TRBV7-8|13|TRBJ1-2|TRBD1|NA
CASSLGDSYGYTF
TGTGCCAGCAGCTTAGGGGACAGCTATGGCTACACCTTC
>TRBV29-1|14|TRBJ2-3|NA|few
CSVEGQGSPDTQYF
TGCAGCGTTGAGGGGCAGGGGAGCCCAGATACGCAGTATTTT
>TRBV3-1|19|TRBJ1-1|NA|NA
CASSPQRIGPKRFPPEAFF
TGTGCCAGCAGCCCTCAGAGGATAGGGCCTAAAAGATTCCCTCCTGAAGCTTTCTTT
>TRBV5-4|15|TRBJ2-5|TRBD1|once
CASSIDPGQQETQYF
TGTGCCAGCAGCATAGATCCGGGACAGCAAGAGACCCAGTACTTC
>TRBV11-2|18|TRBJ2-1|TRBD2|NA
CASSTGTSGASNYNEQFF
TGTGCCAGCAGCACCGGGACTAGCGGGGCTTCGAACTACAATGAGCAGTTCTTC
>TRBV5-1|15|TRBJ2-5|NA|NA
CASSLNLDIQETQYF
TGCGCCAGCAGCTTAAATTTGGACATCCAAGAGACCCAGTACTTC
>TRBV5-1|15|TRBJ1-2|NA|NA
CASSLAVGTNYGYTF
TGCGCCAGCAGCTTGGCAGTGGGGACTAACTATGGCTACACCTTC
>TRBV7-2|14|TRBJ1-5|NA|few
CASSSTVSNQPQHF
TGTGCCAGCAGCTCGACAGTTAGCAATCAGCCCCAGCATTTT
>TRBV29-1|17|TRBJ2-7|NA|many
CSVVGVASTLSSYEQYF
TGCAGCGTTGTGGGGGTAGCGTCGACCTTAAGCTCCTACGAGCAGTACTTC
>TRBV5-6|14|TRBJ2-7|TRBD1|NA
CASSQGDRQAEQYF
TGTGCCAGCAGCCAAGGGGACAGGCAGGCCGAGCAGTACTTC
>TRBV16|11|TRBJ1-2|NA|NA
CASSQSYGYTF
TGTGCCAGCAGCCAATCTTATGGCTACACCTTC
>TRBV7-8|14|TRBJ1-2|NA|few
CASSSGRGNYGYTF
TGTGCCAGCAGCTCCGGTCGGGGTAACTATGGCTACACCTTC
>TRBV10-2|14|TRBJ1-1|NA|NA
CASSEVSETAEAFF
TGCGCCAGCAGTGAGGTCTCTGAAACCGCTGAAGCTTTCTTT
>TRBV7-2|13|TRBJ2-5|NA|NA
CASSFPYGDTQYF
TGTGCCAGCAGCTTCCCATATGGAGATACCCAGTACTTC
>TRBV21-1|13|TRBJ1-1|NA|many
CASRKQLNTEVFF
TGTGCCAGCAGGAAACAGTTGAACACTGAAGTTTTCTTT
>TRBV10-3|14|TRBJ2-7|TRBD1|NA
CASNAGTASYEQYF
TGTGCCTCGAACGCCGGGACAGCGAGCTACGAGCAGTACTTC
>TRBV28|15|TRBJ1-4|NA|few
CASRDSLIRSEKLFF
TGTGCCAGCAGGGACAGCCTCATCAGAAGTGAAAAACTGTTTTTT
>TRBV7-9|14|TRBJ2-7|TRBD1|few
CASSLSGTVYEQYF
TGTGCCAGCAGCTTATCCGGGACAGTCTACGAGCAGTACTTC
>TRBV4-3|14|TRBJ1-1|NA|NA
CASSQGTVNTEAFF
TGCGCCAGCAGCCAAGGGACGGTGAACACTGAAGCTTTCTTT
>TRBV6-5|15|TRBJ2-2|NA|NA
CASSYSISDTGELFF
TGTGCCAGCAGTTACTCGATTTCTGACACCGGGGAGCTGTTTTTT
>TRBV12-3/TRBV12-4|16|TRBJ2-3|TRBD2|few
CASSPIAGVGTDTQYF
TGTGCCAGCAGTCCCATAGCGGGGGTGGGCACAGATACGCAGTATTTT
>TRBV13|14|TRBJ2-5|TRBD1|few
CASRTGGLEETQYF
TGTGCCAGCAGGACAGGGGGGTTAGAAGAGACCCAGTACTTC
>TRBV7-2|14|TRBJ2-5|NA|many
CASSSNGQQETQYF
TGTGCCAGCAGCTCCAATGGACAGCAAGAGACCCAGTACTTC
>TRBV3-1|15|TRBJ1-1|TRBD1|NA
CASSHYRGTGGRAFF
TGTGCCAGCAGCCACTACAGGGGGACAGGGGGCCGAGCTTTCTTT
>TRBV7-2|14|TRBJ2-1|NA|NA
CASSLRAAYNEQFF
TGTGCCAGCAGCCTGAGAGCGGCTTACAATGAGCAGTTCTTC
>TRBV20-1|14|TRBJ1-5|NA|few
CSAQQGGSNQPQHF
TGCAGTGCTCAACAAGGGGGTAGCAATCAGCCCCAGCATTTT
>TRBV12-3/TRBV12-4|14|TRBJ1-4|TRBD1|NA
CASSLSRGLKKLFF
TGTGCCAGCAGTTTATCCAGGGGGCTGAAAAAACTGTTTTTT
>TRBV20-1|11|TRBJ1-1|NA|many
CSVLPGVEAFF
TGCAGTGTATTACCCGGAGTGGAAGCTTTCTTT
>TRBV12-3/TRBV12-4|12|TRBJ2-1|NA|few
CASSLLVGEQFF
TGTGCCAGCAGTTTACTGGTGGGTGAGCAGTTCTTC
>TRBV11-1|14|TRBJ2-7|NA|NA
CASSLAGVAYEQYF
TGTGCCAGCAGCTTAGCGGGCGTAGCCTACGAGCAGTACTTC
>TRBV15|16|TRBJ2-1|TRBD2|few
CATSRTLAGGQDEQFF
TGTGCCACCAGCAGGACCCTAGCGGGGGGGCAGGATGAGCAGTTCTTC
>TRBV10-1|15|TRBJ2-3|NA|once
CASSHGTQVTDTQYF
TGCGCCAGCAGTCACGGGACTCAGGTTACAGATACGCAGTATTTT
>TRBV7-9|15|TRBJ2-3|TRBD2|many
CASSSWEGGTDTQYF
TGTGCCAGCAGCTCCTGGGAGGGAGGCACAGATACGCAGTATTTT
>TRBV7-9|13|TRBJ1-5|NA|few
CASSTGSNQPQHF
TGTGCCAGCAGTACAGGTAGCAATCAGCCCCAGCATTTT
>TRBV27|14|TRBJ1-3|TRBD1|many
CASSFTGTGNTIYF
TGTGCCAGCAGTTTTACCGGGACAGGTAACACCATATATTTT
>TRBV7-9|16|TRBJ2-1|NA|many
CASSFGGASSYNEQFF
TGTGCCAGCAGCTTCGGGGGCGCTAGCTCCTACAATGAGCAGTTCTTC
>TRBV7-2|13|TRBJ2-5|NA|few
CASSIVTQETQYF
TGTGCCAGCAGCATAGTGACCCAAGAGACCCAGTACTTC
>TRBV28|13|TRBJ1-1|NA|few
CASSLRGYNEAFF
TGTGCCAGCAGTTTAAGGGGGTATAATGAAGCTTTCTTT
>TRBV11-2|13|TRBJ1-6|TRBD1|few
CASSLGTGPSLHF
TGTGCCAGCAGCCTCGGGACAGGTCCCAGCCTCCACTTT
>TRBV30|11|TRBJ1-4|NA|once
CASGELEKLFF
TGTGCCTCTGGAGAGCTCGAAAAACTGTTTTTT